The 26 T cell receptor beta chains below all came from one sample that was sequenced in a study of cytomegalovirus exposure and HLA in healthy donors. A multiplex PCR was run with 60 Vbeta primers and 13 Jbeta primers. Method: immunoSEQ multiplex PCR; TCRdb's copy keeps in-frame clones and lacks some. The table includes hundreds of thousands of clones, around four fifths detected once. The sequenced sample consisted of PBMCs. The receptors were sampled from a boy between 2 and 10 years old in good health and CMV-seronegative.

The chain combines TRBV7-9 with TRBJ2-7; TRBD2 matches 10 bases. The CDR3 consists of 15 residues. Per germline, CDR1 SEHNR and CDR2 FQNEAQ (reference sequence). V shed 4 bases, J shed 0 bases, and the junction held 3 bases outside the gene matches. The CDR3 sequence is CASSSAGGSSYEQYF. CDR3 in DNA: TGTGCCAGCAGCTCAGCGGGAGGGAGCTCCTACGAGCAGTACTTC.

This clone was recorded once. The CDR3 is CASRVKRDGGDIQYF. CDR3 bases: TGTGCCAGTAGAGTGAAGCGGGACGGGGGGGACATTCAGTACTTC. J is TRBJ2-4 and V is TRBV19; 8 bases match TRBD2. With V trimmed by 6 bases and J by 8 bases, 12 bases remained unmatched. CDR1 is LNHDA, CDR2 SQIVND, per germline (reference sequence). The CDR3 totals 15 residues.

This clone appeared a single time. The chain employs TRBV6-5 and TRBJ2-5, with D maybe TRBD1 (7 bases). Germline lookup yields CDR1 MNHEY and CDR2 SVGAGI. This CDR3 spans 15 amino acids. V was pared by 3 bases and J by 3 bases, with 14 bases between. The CDR3 reads CASSYETGRKETQYF. Written as DNA, the CDR3 is TGTGCCAGCAGTTATGAGACAGGGAGGAAAGAGACCCAGTACTTC.

The chain joins TRBV19 to TRBJ1-3, with D possibly matching TRBD1 (6 bases). CDR1 LNHDA and CDR2 SQIVND come from the germline V gene (reference sequence). The CDR3 totals 20 residues. Deletions cut 5 bases from V and 0 bases from J, with 26 bases between. Here the CDR3 reads CASSYRAMVAGTFSGNTIYF. The CDR3 DNA is TGTGCCAGTAGTTACCGGGCGATGGTCGCAGGGACATTCTCTGGAAACACCATATATTTT.

The chain employs TRBV15 and TRBJ2-5; 7 nucleotides match TRBD1. Trimming removed 1 base from V and 5 bases from J; junction bases left unmatched: 7. The CDR3 totals 15 residues. Germline V gene data show CDR1 as LNHNV and CDR2 as YYDKDF (reference sequence). In nucleotides, the CDR3 is TGTGCCACCAGCAGAGTCACAGGGGACCGGGAGACCCAGTACTTC. This translates into CATSRVTGDRETQYF.

The genes are TRBV30 and TRBJ2-4, with 7 bases lining up with TRBD2. CDR1 GTSNPN and CDR2 SVGIG come from the germline V gene (reference sequence). J was trimmed by 2 bases and V by 1 base; bases with no gene match: 5. This CDR3 spans 15 amino acids. CDR3 bases: TGTGCCTGGAGTGATATAGCGGGTTCCAAAAACATTCAGTACTTC. As protein: CAWSDIAGSKNIQYF.

V gene TRBV29-1 combines with J gene TRBJ2-5; D unclear. The better agreement between TRBJ2-7 and the DNA end casts doubt on the J call. The CDR3 totals 11 residues. Germline CDR1 is SQVTM and CDR2 is ANQGSEA. CDR3 DNA sequence: TGCAGCGTTGAACTATCCTACGAGCAGTACTTC. It codes for CSVELSYEQYF.

A note on this clone: Other DNA sequences of this sample code for an identical CDR3. The chain has TRBV18 and TRBJ1-2, with D possibly being TRBD1 (5 bases). The V end lost 6 bases, the J end lost 3 bases, and 11 bases lay between the germline ends. This CDR3 contains 13 residues. CDR1 is KGHSH, CDR2 LQKENI, per germline. The CDR3 loop reads CASSPVGDYGYTF. CDR3 DNA: TGTGCCAGCTCTCCGGTAGGGGACTATGGCTACACCTTC.

The CDR3 is CATSKDSYGYTF. CDR3 in DNA: TGTGCCACCAGCAAGGACAGCTATGGCTACACCTTC. The chain recombines TRBV15 with TRBJ1-2, with D perhaps TRBD1 (6 bases). The CDR3 is 12 residues long. The ends were cut back, 4 bases at V and 4 bases at J, with 7 bases in the middle. Per germline, CDR1 LNHNV and CDR2 YYDKDF (reference sequence).

V and J are TRBV7-6 and TRBJ2-6, with D possibly being TRBD2 (6 bases). V was trimmed by 3 bases and J by 0 bases, leaving 15 bases between them. The CDR3 totals 18 residues. Per germline, CDR1 SGHVS and CDR2 FNYEAQ. The CDR3 region is CASSFLAASPSGANVLTF. CDR3 DNA sequence: TGTGCCAGCAGCTTCTTAGCGGCAAGCCCCTCTGGGGCCAACGTCCTGACTTTC.

J is TRBJ1-1 and V is TRBV5-1, with a possible D match to TRBD1 (5 bases). V was trimmed by 0 bases and J by 9 bases, leaving 12 bases between them. CDR3 length: 13 residues. Germline V gives CDR1 SGHRS, CDR2 YFSETQ. Here the CDR3 reads CASSLDQGRQAFF. DNA for the CDR3: TGCGCCAGCAGCTTGGATCAGGGCAGGCAAGCTTTCTTT.

V usage is TRBV9 and J usage is TRBJ2-5, with TRBD1 identical over 8 bases. Germline V CDR1 and CDR2: SGDLS, YYNGEE. The CDR3 loop spans 14 amino acids. V lost 3 bases to trimming and J lost 1 base; unmatched junction nucleotides: 2. CDR3 DNA: TGTGCCAGCAGCGAGGACAGGGTCCAAGAGACCCAGTACTTC. It specifies CASSEDRVQETQYF.

The chain employs TRBV29-1 and TRBJ2-1; 7 positions match TRBD2. Germline-derived CDR1 and CDR2 are SQVTM and ANQGSEA. The CDR3 runs 15 residues. V gave up 5 bases and J gave up 8 bases; unmatched junction bases: 15. CDR3 in DNA: TGCAGCGTTATTAGACTGGGGGGGAGAAGCGATGAGCAGTTCTTC. This sequence encodes CSVIRLGGRSDEQFF.

The genes are TRBV9 and TRBJ2-2, with 7 bases aligning to TRBD1. Trimming at V came to 4 bases and at J to 0 bases, leaving 6 bases not matched to a gene. Germline CDR1 is SGDLS and CDR2 is YYNGEE. This CDR3 has 16 amino acids. CDR3 in DNA: TGTGCCAGCAGCATGCCCCAGGGGGCGAACACCGGGGAGCTGTTTTTT. This gives the protein CASSMPQGANTGELFF.

The chain couples TRBV6-5 to TRBJ2-1, with 7 bases identical to TRBD2. The CDR3 covers 15 residues. Germline values: CDR1 MNHEY, CDR2 SVGAGI. V shed 2 bases and J 5 bases; nucleotides not matched to a gene: 6. CDR3 in amino acids: CASSYGTGTNNEQFF. The CDR3 DNA is TGTGCCAGCAGTTACGGAACCGGGACTAACAATGAGCAGTTCTTC.

On this clone itself: A junction boundary mismatches the germline segment, possibly from a read error. V usage is TRBV18 and J usage is TRBJ1-1; no clear D gene. There are 14 residues in the CDR3. The germline V gene has CDR1 KGHSH and CDR2 LQKENI. CDR3 nucleotide sequence: TGTGCCAGCTCGCCACGGGTAGAGGGCACTGAAGCTTTCTTT. This codes for CASSPRVEGTEAFF.

The chain links TRBV6-5 to TRBJ2-7, with D possibly TRBD1 on 5 matching bases. The CDR3 runs 15 residues. Germline-derived CDR1 and CDR2 are MNHEY and SVGAGI. Trimming took 4 bases from V and 6 from J, leaving 19 bases between them. The CDR3 region has the DNA TGTGCCAGCAGTTCAAAGCAGGGTCTGGGTAGCGAGCAGTACTTC. Its translation: CASSSKQGLGSEQYF.

A note on this clone: The same CDR3 is also encoded by other DNA sequences in this sample. This chain links TRBV30 with TRBJ1-3; D remains unclear. Germline V gives CDR1 GTSNPN, CDR2 SVGIG (reference sequence). The germline V and J ends were trimmed by 2 bases and 1 base, with 3 bases remaining between them. CDR3 length: 12 residues. The CDR3 DNA sequence: TGTGCCTGGAGTTCTTCTGGAAACACCATATATTTT. Translating gives CAWSSSGNTIYF. The full variable domain, rest sourced from reference TRBV30 and TRBJ1-3, is SQTIHQWPATLVQPVGSPLSLECTVEGTSNPNLYWYRQAAGRGLQLLFYSVGIGQISSEVPQNLSASRPQDRQFILSSKKLLLSDSGFYLCAWSSSGNTIYFGEGSWLTVV.

Only a few counts were recorded for this clone. The chain couples TRBV7-9 to TRBJ2-7; 7 nucleotides line up with TRBD1. Losses at the gene ends were 6 bases for V and 7 bases for J; bases not matched to a gene: 3. Germline V gives CDR1 SEHNR, CDR2 FQNEAQ (reference sequence). This CDR3 is 11 amino acids long. CDR3 sequence: CASSSDREQYF. The DNA for the CDR3 is TGTGCCAGCAGTTCGGACAGGGAGCAGTACTTC. The variable domain in full, with the rest retrieved from reference TRBV7-9 and TRBJ2-7, is DTGVSQNPRHKITKRGQNVTFRCDPISEHNRLYWYRQTLGQGPEFLTYFQNEAQLEKSRLLSDRFSAERPKGSFSTLEIQRTEQGDSAMYLCASSSDREQYFGPGTRLTVT.

V and J are TRBV6-1 and TRBJ2-7; 11 bases agree with TRBD1. Germline V lookup: CDR1 MNHNS, CDR2 SASEGT. This CDR3 spans 15 amino acids. J gave up 5 bases and V 4 bases, and 7 bases lay outside the gene matches. The CDR3 DNA is TGTGCCAGCAGTGGGACAGGGGGCCGGAAACACGAGCAGTACTTC. This sequence encodes CASSGTGGRKHEQYF.

This chain uses TRBV11-2 with TRBJ1-2; D is undetermined. Trimming took 5 bases from V and 4 from J, leaving 11 bases between them. Per the germline V gene, CDR1 is SGHAT and CDR2 is FQNNGV. CDR3 length: 13 amino acids. Written as DNA, the CDR3 is TGTGCCAGCAGCATAGGAATTAGCTATGGCTACACCTTC. Translation gives CASSIGISYGYTF.

The gene calls are TRBV30 and TRBJ2-3; TRBD1 matches 9 bases. Germline V gene data show CDR1 as GTSNPN and CDR2 as SVGIG (reference sequence). Trimming at V came to 0 bases and at J to 7 bases, leaving 8 bases not matched to a gene. This CDR3 has 15 residues. DNA for the CDR3: TGTGCCTGGAGTGTCGACAGGGGGGGGAGTTATACGCAGTATTTT. Translating it yields CAWSVDRGGSYTQYF.

V and J are TRBV9 and TRBJ2-3; 10 bases fit TRBD2. The length of the CDR3 is 17 residues. CDR1 and CDR2 from the germline V gene are SGDLS and YYNGEE. Germline trimming cut 4 bases from V and 2 bases from J; bases unmatched to any gene: 10. The CDR3 loop is CASSPGTSEIFTDTQYF. CDR3 sequence (DNA): TGTGCCAGCAGCCCCGGGACTAGCGAGATTTTCACAGATACGCAGTATTTT.

The CDR3 protein is CASSISGFTGELFF. DNA for the CDR3: TGTGCCAGTAGTATTAGTGGTTTTACCGGGGAGCTGTTTTTT. The gene calls are TRBV19 and TRBJ2-2; D gene unclear. Trimming removed 3 bases at V and 5 bases at J, with 10 bases between. The CDR3 runs 14 residues. Germline V gene sequence: CDR1 LNHDA, CDR2 SQIVND (reference sequence).

A single count supports this clone. The chain combines TRBV28 with TRBJ2-7, with D possibly TRBD2 on 6 matching bases. The CDR3 has 13 amino acids. V was clipped by 7 bases and J by 6 bases, with 16 bases between them. Germline-derived CDR1 and CDR2 are MDHEN and SYDVKM. The CDR3 DNA reads TGTGCCAGCATTCTCTCGGGGGAAGGCGAGCAGTACTTC. It is translated as CASILSGEGEQYF. The full variable domain, completed using reference TRBV28 and TRBJ2-7, is DVKVTQSSRYLVKRTGEKVFLECVQDMDHENMFWYRQDPGLGLRLIYFSYDVKMKEKGDIPEGYSVSREKKERFSLILESASTNQTSMYLCASILSGEGEQYFGPGTRLTVT.

The CDR3 coding sequence is TGTGCCAGCTCATCCCCGGGACTACCTTACTACGAGCAGTACTTC. Protein sequence: CASSSPGLPYYEQYF. The J gene is TRBJ2-7, the V gene TRBV18; 7 nucleotides align to TRBD2. The V gene's germline CDR1 is KGHSH and CDR2 LQKENI. Trimming at V came to 5 bases and at J to 3 bases, leaving 10 bases not matched to a gene. CDR3 size: 15 residues.